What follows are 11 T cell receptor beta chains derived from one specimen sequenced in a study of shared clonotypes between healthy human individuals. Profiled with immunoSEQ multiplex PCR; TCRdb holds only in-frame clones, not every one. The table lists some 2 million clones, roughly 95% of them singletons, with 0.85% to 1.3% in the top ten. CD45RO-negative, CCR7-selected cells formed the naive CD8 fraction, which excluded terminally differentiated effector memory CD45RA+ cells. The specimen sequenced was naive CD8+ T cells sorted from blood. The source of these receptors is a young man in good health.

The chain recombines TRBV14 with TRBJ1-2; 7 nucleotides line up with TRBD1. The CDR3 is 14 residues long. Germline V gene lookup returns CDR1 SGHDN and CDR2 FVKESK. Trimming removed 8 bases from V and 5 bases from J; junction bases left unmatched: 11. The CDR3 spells CASRRQGLGYGYTF. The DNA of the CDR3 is TGTGCCAGCCGCCGACAGGGTCTAGGGTATGGCTACACCTTC. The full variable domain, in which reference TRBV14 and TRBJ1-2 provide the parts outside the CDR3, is EAGVTQFPSHSVIEKGQTVTLRCDPISGHDNLYWYRRVMGKEIKFLLHFVKESKQDESGMPNNRFLAERTGGTYSTLKVQPAELEDSGVYFCASRRQGLGYGYTFGSGTRLTVV.

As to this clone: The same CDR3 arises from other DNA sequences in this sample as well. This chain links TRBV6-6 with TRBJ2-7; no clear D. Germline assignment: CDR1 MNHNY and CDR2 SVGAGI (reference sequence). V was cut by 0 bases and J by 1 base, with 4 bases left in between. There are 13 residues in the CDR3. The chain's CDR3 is CASSYSSSYEQYF. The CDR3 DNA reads TGTGCCAGCAGTTACTCGAGTTCCTACGAGCAGTACTTC.

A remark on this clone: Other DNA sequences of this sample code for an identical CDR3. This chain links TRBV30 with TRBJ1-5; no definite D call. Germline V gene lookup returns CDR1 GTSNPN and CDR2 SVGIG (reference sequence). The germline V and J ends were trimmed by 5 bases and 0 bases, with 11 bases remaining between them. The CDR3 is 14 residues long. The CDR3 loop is CAWGVENSNQPQHF. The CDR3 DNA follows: TGTGCCTGGGGGGTTGAGAATAGCAATCAGCCCCAGCATTTT.

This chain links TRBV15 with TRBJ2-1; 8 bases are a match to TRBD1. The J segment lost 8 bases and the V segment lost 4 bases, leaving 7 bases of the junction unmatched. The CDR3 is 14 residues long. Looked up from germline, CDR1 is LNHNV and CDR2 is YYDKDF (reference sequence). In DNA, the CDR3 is TGTGCCACCAGCATAGGACAGGGCGGTGATGAGCAGTTCTTC. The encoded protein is CATSIGQGGDEQFF.

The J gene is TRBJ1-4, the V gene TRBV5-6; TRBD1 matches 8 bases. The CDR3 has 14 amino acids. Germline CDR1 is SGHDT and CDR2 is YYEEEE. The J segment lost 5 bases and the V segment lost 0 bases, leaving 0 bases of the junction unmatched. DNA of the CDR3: TGTGCCAGCAGCTTGGGGACAGGGAATGAAAAACTGTTTTTT. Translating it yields CASSLGTGNEKLFF.

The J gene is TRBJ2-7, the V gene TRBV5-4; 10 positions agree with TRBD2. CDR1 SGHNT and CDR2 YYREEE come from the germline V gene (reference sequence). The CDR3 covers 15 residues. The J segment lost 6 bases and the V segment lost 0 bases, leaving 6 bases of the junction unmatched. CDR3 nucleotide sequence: TGTGCCAGCAGCTTGGTAGCGGGAGGAGGGGGCGAGCAGTACTTC. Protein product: CASSLVAGGGGEQYF.

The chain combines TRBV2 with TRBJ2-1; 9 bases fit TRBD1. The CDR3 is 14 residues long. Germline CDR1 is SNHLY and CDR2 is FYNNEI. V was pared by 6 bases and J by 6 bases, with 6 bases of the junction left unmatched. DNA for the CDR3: TGTGCCAGCAGGACCGGGACAGGGTTCAATGAGCAGTTCTTC. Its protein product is CASRTGTGFNEQFF.

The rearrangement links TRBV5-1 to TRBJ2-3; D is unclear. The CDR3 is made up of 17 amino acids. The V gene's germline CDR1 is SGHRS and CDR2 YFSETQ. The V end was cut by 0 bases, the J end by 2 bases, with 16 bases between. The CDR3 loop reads CASSLAFGAPHTDTQYF. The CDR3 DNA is TGCGCCAGCAGCTTGGCGTTCGGAGCTCCTCACACAGATACGCAGTATTTT. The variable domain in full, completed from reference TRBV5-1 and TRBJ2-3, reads KAGVTQTPRYLIKTRGQQVTLSCSPISGHRSVSWYQQTPGQGLQFLFEYFSETQRNKGNFPGRFSGRQFSNSRSEMNVSTLELGDSALYLCASSLAFGAPHTDTQYFGPGTRLTVL.

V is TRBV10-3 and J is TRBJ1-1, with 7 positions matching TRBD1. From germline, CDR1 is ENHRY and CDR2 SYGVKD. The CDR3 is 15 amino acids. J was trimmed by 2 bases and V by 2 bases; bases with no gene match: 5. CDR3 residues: CAISEEVGGNTEAFF. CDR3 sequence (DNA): TGTGCCATCAGTGAGGAGGTAGGGGGCAACACTGAAGCTTTCTTT.

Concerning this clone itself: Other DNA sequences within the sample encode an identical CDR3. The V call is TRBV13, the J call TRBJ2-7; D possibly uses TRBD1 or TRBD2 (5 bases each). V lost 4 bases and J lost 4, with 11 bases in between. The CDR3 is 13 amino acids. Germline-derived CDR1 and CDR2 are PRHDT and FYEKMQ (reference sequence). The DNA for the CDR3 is TGTGCCAGCAGCTCTGGGGGAGATTACGAGCAGTACTTC. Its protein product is CASSSGGDYEQYF.

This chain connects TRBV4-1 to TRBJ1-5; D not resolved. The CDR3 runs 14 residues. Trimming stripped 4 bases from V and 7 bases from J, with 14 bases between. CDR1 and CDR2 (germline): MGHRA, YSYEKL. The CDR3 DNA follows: TGCGCCAGCAGCCCCTTAATTTTACACCAGCCCCAGCATTTT. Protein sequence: CASSPLILHQPQHF.